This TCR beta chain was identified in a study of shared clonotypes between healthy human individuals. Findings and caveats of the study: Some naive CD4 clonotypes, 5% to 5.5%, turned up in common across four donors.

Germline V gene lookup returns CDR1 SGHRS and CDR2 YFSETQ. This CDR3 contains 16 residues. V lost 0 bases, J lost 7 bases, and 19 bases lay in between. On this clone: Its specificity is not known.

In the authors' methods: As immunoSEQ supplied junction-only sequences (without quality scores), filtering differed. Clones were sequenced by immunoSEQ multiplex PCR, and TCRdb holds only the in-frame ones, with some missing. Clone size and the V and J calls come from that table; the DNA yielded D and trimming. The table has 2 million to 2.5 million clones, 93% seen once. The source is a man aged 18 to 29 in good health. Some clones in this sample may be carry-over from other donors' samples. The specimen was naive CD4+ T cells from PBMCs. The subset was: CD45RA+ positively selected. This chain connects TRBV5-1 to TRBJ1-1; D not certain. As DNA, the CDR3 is TGCGCCAGCAGCTTGGCTTCGAAGGGAGTTGAGGGTGAAGCTTTCTTT. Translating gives CASSLASKGVEGEAFF.